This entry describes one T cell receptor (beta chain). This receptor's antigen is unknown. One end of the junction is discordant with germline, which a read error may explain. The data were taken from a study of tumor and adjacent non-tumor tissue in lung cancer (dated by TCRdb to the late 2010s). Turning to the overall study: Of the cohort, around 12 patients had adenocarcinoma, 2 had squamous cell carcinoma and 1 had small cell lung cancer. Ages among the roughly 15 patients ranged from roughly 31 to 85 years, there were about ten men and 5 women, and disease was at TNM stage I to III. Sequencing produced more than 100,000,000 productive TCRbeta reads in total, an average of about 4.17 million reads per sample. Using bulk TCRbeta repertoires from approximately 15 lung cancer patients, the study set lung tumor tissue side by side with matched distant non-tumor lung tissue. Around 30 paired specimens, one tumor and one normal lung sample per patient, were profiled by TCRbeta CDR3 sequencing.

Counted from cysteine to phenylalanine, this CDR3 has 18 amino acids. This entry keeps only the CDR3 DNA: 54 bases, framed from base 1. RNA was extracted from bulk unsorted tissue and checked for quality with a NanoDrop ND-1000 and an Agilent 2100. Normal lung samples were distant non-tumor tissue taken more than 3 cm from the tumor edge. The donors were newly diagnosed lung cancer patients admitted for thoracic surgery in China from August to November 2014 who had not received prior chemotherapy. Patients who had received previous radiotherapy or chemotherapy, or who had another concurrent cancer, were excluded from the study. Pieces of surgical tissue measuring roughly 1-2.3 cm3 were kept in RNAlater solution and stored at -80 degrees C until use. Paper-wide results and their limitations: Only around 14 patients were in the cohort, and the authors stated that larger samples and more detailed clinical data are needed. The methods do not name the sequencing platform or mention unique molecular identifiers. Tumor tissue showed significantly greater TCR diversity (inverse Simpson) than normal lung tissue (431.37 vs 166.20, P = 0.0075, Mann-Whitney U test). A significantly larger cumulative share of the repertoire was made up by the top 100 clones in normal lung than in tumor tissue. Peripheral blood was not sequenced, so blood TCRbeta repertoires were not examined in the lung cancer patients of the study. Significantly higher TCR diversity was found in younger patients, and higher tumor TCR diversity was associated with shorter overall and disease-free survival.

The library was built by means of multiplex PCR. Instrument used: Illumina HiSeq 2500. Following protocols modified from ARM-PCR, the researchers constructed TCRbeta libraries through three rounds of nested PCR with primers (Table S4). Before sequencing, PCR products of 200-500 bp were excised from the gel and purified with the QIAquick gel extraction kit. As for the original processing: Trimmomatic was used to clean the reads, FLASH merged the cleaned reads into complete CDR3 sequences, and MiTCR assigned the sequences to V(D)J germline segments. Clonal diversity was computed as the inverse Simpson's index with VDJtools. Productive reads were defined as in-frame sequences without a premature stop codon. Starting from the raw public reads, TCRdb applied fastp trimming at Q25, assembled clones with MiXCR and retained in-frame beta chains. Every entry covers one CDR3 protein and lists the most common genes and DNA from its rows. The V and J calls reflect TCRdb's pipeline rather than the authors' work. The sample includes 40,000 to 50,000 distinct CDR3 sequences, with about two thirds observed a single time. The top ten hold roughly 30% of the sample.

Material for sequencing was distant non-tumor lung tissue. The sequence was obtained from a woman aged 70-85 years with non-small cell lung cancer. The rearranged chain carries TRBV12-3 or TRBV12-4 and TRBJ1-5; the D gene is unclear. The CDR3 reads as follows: CASSSSSATHYSNQPRHF. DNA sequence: TGTGCCAGCAGTTCCTCCTCAGCCACCCATTATAGCAACCAGCCCCGGCATTTT.